The clone carrying this TCR beta chain was counted many times. Trimming took off 10 bases at V and 0 bases at J, with 12 bases between the two ends. CDR1 is SNHLY, CDR2 FYNNEI, per germline. The CDR3 length is 13 residues. The sample originates from a study of T cells in Graves' hyperthyroidism and ophthalmopathy. TCR beta CDR3 regions were amplified from RNA transcripts. Initially, a first-round RT-PCR of the TCR CDR3 employed the HTBI primer set. TCRdb recomputed calls from the multiplex PCR reads with MiXCR, one row per CDR3 protein. In the table there are around 480,000 distinct CDR3 sequences, roughly 14% of which are singletons. Hyperthyroidism had been newly diagnosed in patients aged 18 to 65, and its duration was under 2 months.

The chain employs TRBV2 and TRBJ1-1, with D maybe TRBD1 (5 bases). The sample consisted of blood. This sequence was found in a woman between 18 and 29 years old with Graves' hyperthyroidism. The CDR3 sequence: CATRRGLNTEAFF. As DNA, the CDR3 is TGTGCCACCAGAAGGGGTTTGAACACTGAAGCTTTCTTT.